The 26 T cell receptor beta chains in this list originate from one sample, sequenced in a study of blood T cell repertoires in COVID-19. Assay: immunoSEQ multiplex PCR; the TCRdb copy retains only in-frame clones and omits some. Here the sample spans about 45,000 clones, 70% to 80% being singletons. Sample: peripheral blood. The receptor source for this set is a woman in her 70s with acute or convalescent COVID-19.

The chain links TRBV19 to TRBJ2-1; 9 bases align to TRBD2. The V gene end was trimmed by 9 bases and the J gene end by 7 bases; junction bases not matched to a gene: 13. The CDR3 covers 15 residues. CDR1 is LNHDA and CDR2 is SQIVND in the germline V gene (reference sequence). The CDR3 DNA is TGTGCCAGCTCGACTCTGGGCGGGAGGGGGAATGAGCAGTTCTTC. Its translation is CASSTLGGRGNEQFF.

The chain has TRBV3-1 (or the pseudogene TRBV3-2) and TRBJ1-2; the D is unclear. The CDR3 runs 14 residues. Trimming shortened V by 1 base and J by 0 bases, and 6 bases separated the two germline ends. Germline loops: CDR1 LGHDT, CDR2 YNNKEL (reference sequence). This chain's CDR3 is CASSQGTSNYGYTF. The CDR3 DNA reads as TGTGCCAGCAGCCAAGGGACTTCTAACTATGGCTACACCTTC.

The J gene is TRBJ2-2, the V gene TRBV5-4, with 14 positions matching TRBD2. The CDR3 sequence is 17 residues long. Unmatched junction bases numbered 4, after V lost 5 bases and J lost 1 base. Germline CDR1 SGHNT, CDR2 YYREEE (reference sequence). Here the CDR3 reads CASRTGLAGGNTGELFF. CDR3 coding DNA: TGTGCCAGCAGAACCGGACTAGCGGGGGGGAACACCGGGGAGCTGTTTTTT.

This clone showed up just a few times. CDR3 sequence: CASSRGQGLHGYTF. The DNA for the CDR3 is TGTGCCAGCAGCCGAGGACAGGGTTTGCATGGCTACACCTTC. The rearrangement joins TRBV7-8 to TRBJ1-2; 8 bases align to TRBD1. The germline V gene encodes CDR1 SGHVS and CDR2 FQNEAQ. The CDR3 runs 14 residues. With V trimmed by 5 bases and J by 6 bases, 8 bases remained unmatched.

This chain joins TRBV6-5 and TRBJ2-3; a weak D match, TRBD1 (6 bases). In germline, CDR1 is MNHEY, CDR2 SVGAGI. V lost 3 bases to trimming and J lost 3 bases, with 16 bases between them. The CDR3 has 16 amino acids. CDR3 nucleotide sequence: TGTGCCAGCAGTTATATCGCAGGGGTTGGGACAGATACGCAGTATTTT. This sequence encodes CASSYIAGVGTDTQYF.

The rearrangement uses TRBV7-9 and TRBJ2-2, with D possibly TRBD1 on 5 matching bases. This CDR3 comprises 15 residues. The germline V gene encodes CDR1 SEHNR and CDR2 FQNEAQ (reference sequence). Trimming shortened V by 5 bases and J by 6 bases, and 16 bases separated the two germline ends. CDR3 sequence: CASSQSGGAAGELFF. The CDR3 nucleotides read TGTGCCAGCAGCCAGTCAGGTGGGGCGGCCGGGGAGCTGTTTTTT.

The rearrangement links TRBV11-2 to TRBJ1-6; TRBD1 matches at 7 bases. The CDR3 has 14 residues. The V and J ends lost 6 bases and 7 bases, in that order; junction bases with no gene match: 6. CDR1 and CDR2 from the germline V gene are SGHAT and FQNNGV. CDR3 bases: TGTGCCAGCAGAGAACAGGGGCAGAATTCACCCCTCCACTTT. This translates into CASREQGQNSPLHF. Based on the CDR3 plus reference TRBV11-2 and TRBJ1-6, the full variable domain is EAGVAQSPRYKIIEKRQSVAFWCNPISGHATLYWYQQILGQGPKLLIQFQNNGVVDDSQLPKDRFSAERLKGVDSTLKIQPAKLEDSAVYLCASREQGQNSPLHFGNGTRLTVT.

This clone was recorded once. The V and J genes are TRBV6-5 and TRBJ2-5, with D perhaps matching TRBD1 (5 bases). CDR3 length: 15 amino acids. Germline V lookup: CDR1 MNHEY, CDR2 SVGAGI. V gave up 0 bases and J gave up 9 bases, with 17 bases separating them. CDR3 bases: TGTGCCAGCAGTTACTCGAAAAGGGCCATAGGGGCCCAGTACTTC. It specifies CASSYSKRAIGAQYF.

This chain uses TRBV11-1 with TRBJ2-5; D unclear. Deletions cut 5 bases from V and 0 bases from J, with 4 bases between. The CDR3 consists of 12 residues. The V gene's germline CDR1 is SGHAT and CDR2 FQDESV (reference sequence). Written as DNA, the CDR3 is TGTGCCAGCAGCCAGTACCAAGAGACCCAGTACTTC. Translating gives CASSQYQETQYF.

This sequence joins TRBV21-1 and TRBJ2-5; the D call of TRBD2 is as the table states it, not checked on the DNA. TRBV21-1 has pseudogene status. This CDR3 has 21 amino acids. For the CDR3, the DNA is TGTGCCAGCAGCAAATCGTTGGGTGGTCCCGGGGGTTACGGGACCGAAGAGACCCAGTACTTC. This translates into CASSKSLGGPGGYGTEETQYF.

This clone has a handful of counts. CDR3 sequence (DNA): TGTGCCAGCGGGAGACAGGGTCTAGGGAACACTGAAGCTTTCTTT. As protein: CASGRQGLGNTEAFF. The rearrangement links TRBV5-6 to TRBJ1-1; 7 bases are shared with TRBD1. Trimming took 7 bases from V and 1 from J; bases not matched to a gene: 10. The germline V gene encodes CDR1 SGHDT and CDR2 YYEEEE. The CDR3 covers 15 residues.

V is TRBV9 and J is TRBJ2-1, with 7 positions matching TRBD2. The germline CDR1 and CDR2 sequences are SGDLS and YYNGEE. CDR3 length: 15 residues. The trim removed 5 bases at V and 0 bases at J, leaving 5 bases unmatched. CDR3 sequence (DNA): TGTGCCAGCAGTGGGACTACACTCTCCTACAATGAGCAGTTCTTC. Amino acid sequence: CASSGTTLSYNEQFF.

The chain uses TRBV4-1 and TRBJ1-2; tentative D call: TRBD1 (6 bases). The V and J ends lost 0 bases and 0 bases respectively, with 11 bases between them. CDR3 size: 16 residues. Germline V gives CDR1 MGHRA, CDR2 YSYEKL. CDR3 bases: TGCGCCAGCAGCCAAGATGACAGGCTAACTAACTATGGCTACACCTTC. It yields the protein CASSQDDRLTNYGYTF.

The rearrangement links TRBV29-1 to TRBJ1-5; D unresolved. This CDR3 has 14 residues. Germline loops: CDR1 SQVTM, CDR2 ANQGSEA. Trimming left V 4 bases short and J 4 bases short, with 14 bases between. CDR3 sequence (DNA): TGCAGCGTTGCGAAATCGGAGAGGAATCAGCCCCAGCATTTT. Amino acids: CSVAKSERNQPQHF.

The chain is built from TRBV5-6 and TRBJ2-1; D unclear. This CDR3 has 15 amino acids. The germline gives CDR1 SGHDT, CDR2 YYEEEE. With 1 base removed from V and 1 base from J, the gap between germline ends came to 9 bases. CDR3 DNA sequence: TGTGCCAGCAGCTTGCGGCCAGGATCCTACAATGAGCAGTTCTTC. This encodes CASSLRPGSYNEQFF.

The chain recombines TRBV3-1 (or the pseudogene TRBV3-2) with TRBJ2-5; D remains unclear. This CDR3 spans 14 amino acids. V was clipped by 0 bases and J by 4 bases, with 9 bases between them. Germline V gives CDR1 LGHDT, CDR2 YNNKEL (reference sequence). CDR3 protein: CASSQDAASETQYF. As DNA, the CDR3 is TGTGCCAGCAGCCAAGATGCGGCTTCAGAGACCCAGTACTTC.

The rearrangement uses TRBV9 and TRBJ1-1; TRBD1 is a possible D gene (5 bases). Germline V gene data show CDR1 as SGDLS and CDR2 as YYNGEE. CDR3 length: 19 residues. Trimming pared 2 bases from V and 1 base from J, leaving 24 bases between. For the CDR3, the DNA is TGTGCCAGCAGCGTCCCCCCGGGGGGGGTCAGGACGAAGAACACTGAAGCTTTCTTT. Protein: CASSVPPGGVRTKNTEAFF.

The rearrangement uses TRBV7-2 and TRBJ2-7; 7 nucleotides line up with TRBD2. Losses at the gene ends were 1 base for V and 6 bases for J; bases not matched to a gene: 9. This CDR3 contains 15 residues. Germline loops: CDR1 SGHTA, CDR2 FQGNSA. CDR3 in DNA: TGTGCCAGCAGCTTAGTTACTAGCGTTAACTCCGAGCAGTACTTC. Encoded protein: CASSLVTSVNSEQYF.

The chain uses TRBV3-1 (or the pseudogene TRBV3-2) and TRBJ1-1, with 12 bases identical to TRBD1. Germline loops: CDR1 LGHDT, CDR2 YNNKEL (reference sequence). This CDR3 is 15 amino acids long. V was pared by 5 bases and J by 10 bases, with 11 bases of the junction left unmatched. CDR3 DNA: TGTGCCAGCAGCTTTGGGGACAGGGGGCGAGGTGGAGCTTTCTTT. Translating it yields CASSFGDRGRGGAFF.

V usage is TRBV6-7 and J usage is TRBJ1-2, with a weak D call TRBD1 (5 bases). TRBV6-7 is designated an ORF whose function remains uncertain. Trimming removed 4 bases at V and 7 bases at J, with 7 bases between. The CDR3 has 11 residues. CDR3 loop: CASSLGRGYTF. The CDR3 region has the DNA TGTGCCAGCAGTTTGGGGCGTGGCTACACCTTC.

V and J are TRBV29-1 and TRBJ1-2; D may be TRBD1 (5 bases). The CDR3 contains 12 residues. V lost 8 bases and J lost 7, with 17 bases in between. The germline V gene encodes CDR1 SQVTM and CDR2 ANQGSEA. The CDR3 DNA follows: TGCAGCCTGCGGTGGCAGGGCGGTGGCTACACCTTC. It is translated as CSLRWQGGGYTF.

The CDR3 DNA reads as TGTGCCAGTAGTACTCGATTAGACACCACCGGGGAGCTGTTTTTT. This translates into CASSTRLDTTGELFF. V is TRBV19 and J is TRBJ2-2; D not certain. The germline V gene encodes CDR1 LNHDA and CDR2 SQIVND (reference sequence). V was cut by 4 bases and J by 4 bases, with 13 bases left in between. The CDR3 sequence is 15 residues long. Filled out from reference TRBV19 and TRBJ2-2, the complete variable domain reads DGGITQSPKYLFRKEGQNVTLSCEQNLNHDAMYWYRQDPGQGLRLIYYSQIVNDFQKGDIAEGYSVSREKKESFPLTVTSAQKNPTAFYLCASSTRLDTTGELFFGEGSRLTVL.

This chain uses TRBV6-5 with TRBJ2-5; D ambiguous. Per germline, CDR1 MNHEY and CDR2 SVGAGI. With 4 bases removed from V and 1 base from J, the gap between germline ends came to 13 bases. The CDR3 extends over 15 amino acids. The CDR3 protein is CASSSGRRSQETQYF. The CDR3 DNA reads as TGTGCCAGCAGTTCTGGGCGAAGATCCCAAGAGACCCAGTACTTC.

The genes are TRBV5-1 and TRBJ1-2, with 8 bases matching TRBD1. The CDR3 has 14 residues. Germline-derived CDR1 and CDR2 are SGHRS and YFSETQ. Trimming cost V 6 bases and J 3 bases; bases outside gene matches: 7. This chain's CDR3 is CASNQGQVDYGYTF. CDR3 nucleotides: TGCGCCAGCAACCAGGGACAGGTTGACTATGGCTACACCTTC. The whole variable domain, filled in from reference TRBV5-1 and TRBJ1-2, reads KAGVTQTPRYLIKTRGQQVTLSCSPISGHRSVSWYQQTPGQGLQFLFEYFSETQRNKGNFPGRFSGRQFSNSRSEMNVSTLELGDSALYLCASNQGQVDYGYTFGSGTRLTVV.

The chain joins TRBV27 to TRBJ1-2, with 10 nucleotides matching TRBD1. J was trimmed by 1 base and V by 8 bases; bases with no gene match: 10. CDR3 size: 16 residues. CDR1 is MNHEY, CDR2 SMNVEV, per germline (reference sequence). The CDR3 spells CASGRQGAIVNYGYTF. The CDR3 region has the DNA TGTGCCAGCGGCCGACAGGGGGCGATTGTTAACTATGGCTACACCTTC.

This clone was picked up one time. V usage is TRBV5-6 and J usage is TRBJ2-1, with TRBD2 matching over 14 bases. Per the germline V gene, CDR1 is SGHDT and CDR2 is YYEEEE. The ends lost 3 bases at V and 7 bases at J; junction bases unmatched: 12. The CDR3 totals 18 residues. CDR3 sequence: CASSSRTSGGHYRNEQFF. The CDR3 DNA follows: TGTGCCAGCAGCTCCCGGACTAGCGGGGGGCATTACAGGAATGAGCAGTTCTTC.